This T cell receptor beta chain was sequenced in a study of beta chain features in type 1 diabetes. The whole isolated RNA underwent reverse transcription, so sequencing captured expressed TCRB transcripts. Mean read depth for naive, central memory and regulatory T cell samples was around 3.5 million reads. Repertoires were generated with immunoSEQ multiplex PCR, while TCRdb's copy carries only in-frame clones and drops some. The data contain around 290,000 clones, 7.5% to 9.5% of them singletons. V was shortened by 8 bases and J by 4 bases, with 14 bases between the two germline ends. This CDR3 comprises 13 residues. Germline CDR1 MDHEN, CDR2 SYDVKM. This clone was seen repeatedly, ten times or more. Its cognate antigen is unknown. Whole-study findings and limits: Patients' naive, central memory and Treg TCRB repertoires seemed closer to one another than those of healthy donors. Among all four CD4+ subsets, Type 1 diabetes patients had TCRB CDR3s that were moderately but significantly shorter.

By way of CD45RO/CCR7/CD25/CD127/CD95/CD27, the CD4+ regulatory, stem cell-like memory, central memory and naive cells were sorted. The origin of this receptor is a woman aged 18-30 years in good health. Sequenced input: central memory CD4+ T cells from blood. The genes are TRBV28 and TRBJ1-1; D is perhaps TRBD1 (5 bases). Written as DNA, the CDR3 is TGTGCCAGCGTGGGACGGATGACCACTGAAGCTTTCTTT. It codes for CASVGRMTTEAFF.